This T cell receptor (beta chain) is drawn from a study of CD8 T cells in acute hepatitis C reinfection. Study observations and caveats: About a dozen public clonotypes were found regardless of outcome. NS3-1073 specific cells were too rare to sort at chronic follow-up.

There are a few counts of this clone. Antigen unknown. The repertoire was sequenced with immunoSEQ multiplex PCR; TCRdb's copy has only in-frame clones and lacks some. The sample yields around 34,000 clones, about 87% seen once. Time point given: naive CD8 control sorted from an acute-time-point sample. Surface staining used CD3, CD8 and CD45RO, with dead cells excluded. This clonotype was sampled from a man aged 25-45 years with chronic hepatitis C. Material: naive CD8+ T cells from PBMCs.

CDR3 sequence (DNA): TGTGCCAGCAGTGCTCTACTAGAGCAGTACTTC. It codes for CASSALLEQYF. The chain uses TRBV25-1 and TRBJ2-7, with D unresolved. V lost 4 bases, J lost 7 bases, and 8 bases lay in between. In germline, CDR1 is MGHDK, CDR2 SYGVNS. This CDR3 comprises 11 residues.